The T cell receptor (beta chain) described here comes from a study of T cells after yellow fever vaccination. This clonotype was detected a few times. TCRdb independently ran MiXCR on the 5' RACE reads; one entry per CDR3 protein. The sample carries some 560,000 distinct CDR3 sequences, around 17% recorded once. Trimming cost V 6 bases and J 5 bases, with 16 bases left between them. The CDR3 extends over 14 amino acids. Germline V gene sequence: CDR1 SGHRS, CDR2 YFSETQ. The sequence derives from a man between 18 and 29 years old who received the YFV17D yellow fever vaccine. The chain joins TRBV5-1 to TRBJ2-3; a weak D match, TRBD1 (6 bases). The specimen was PBMCs, collected 5 days after the first yellow fever vaccination. The CDR3: CASIPGTTGDTQYF. The CDR3 DNA sequence: TGCGCCAGCATCCCAGGGACAACGGGAGATACGCAGTATTTT.